This TCR beta chain was captured by sequencing in a study of T cell changes during pregnancy in multiple sclerosis. The CDR3 loop spans 14 amino acids. Germline CDR1 MNHNY, CDR2 SVGAGI (reference sequence). V was shortened by 4 bases and J by 4 bases, with 12 bases between the two germline ends. Here immunoSEQ multiplex PCR was the method, and the copy in TCRdb shows in-frame clones only, minus some. The sample holds about 46,000 clones, more than 90% seen once. Sample: CD8+ T cells from peripheral blood mononuclear cells, taken after pregnancy. The chain employs TRBV6-6 and TRBJ2-3, with D uncertain. The receptor was derived from a female donor with multiple sclerosis, enrolled in a pregnancy study. The CDR3 DNA reads as TGTGCCAGCAGTTTAGACATATCCCCAGATACGCAGTATTTT. Its protein product is CASSLDISPDTQYF.